These 16 T cell receptor beta chains share one sample of origin, sequenced in a study of blood T cell repertoires in COVID-19 (dated by TCRdb to about 2020). The library was made by the immunoSEQ multiplex PCR assay. The table comes from immuneACCESS by way of TCRdb, which keeps in-frame sequences with V and J called. Part of the clones is missing from these tables; in studies checked, under half for an unresolved V gene and the rest for unknown reasons. The sample contains 470,000 or so clones, around 88% of them found a single time. Approximately 4.3% of the sample belongs to the ten largest clones. The sample taken for sequencing was peripheral blood. These receptors were taken from a woman aged 25-40 years with acute or convalescent COVID-19.

This rearrangement joins TRBV2 to TRBJ2-3; D is uncertain. The germline V and J ends were trimmed by 4 bases and 2 bases, with 4 bases remaining between them. There are 12 residues in the CDR3. From germline, CDR1 is SNHLY and CDR2 FYNNEI. The CDR3 sequence: CASSGATDTQYF. In nucleotides, the CDR3 is TGTGCCAGCAGTGGGGCCACAGATACGCAGTATTTT.

This clone was recorded a few times. V and J are TRBV10-1 and TRBJ2-2; TRBD2 might be the D (5 bases). Germline values: CDR1 WNHNN, CDR2 SYGVQD (reference sequence). This CDR3 comprises 15 residues. V was clipped by 3 bases and J by 4 bases, with 12 bases between them. This chain's CDR3 is CASSETGIRTGELFF. The CDR3 DNA reads TGCGCCAGCAGTGAAACGGGGATTCGCACCGGGGAGCTGTTTTTT.

The CDR3 bases are TGTGCCAGCAGCTTGGGGAGGGTCACTGAAGCTTTCTTT. This translates into CASSLGRVTEAFF. This chain links TRBV5-5 with TRBJ1-1; D not certain. V was pared by 0 bases and J by 4 bases, with 7 bases between. Germline lookup yields CDR1 SGHKS and CDR2 YYEKEE (reference sequence). The CDR3 has 13 amino acids.

The rearrangement uses TRBV5-4 and TRBJ1-3; D ambiguous. Per the germline V gene, CDR1 is SGHNT and CDR2 is YYREEE (reference sequence). This CDR3 region has 13 residues. V was pared by 2 bases and J by 0 bases, with 3 bases between. This chain's CDR3 is CASSFNSGNTIYF. The DNA for the CDR3 is TGTGCCAGCAGCTTTAACTCTGGAAACACCATATATTTT. Combining the CDR3 with reference TRBV5-4 and TRBJ1-3 gives the whole variable domain ETGVTQSPTHLIKTRGQQVTLRCSSQSGHNTVSWYQQALGQGPQFIFQYYREEENGRGNFPPRFSGLQFPNYSSELNVNALELDDSALYLCASSFNSGNTIYFGEGSWLTVV.

The chain recombines TRBV10-3 with TRBJ1-2, with a possible D match to TRBD1 (5 bases). The V end lost 3 bases, the J end lost 6 bases, and 14 bases lay between the germline ends. The germline V gene encodes CDR1 ENHRY and CDR2 SYGVKD. This CDR3 comprises 14 residues. The CDR3, as DNA: TGTGCCATCAGTGAACCCGGGTTCAGGGATGGCTACACCTTC. Protein: CAISEPGFRDGYTF.

This chain connects TRBV28 to TRBJ2-7; D call uncertain. The CDR3 is 15 residues long. Deletions cut 5 bases from V and 2 bases from J, with 16 bases between. Germline V gives CDR1 MDHEN, CDR2 SYDVKM. The CDR3 bases are TGTGCCAGCAGTCTGGTTAGGAACAGACCCTACGAGCAGTACTTC. Protein: CASSLVRNRPYEQYF.

The CDR3 region has the DNA TGTGCCAGTCAAGAGGGGGCAGGTAGGTCGGGTTACACTAATGAAAAACTGTTTTTT. This sequence encodes CASQEGAGRSGYTNEKLFF. The chain recombines TRBV14 with TRBJ1-4; TRBD1 agrees at 7 bases. Trimming removed 9 bases from V and 2 bases from J; junction bases left unmatched: 21. Per the germline V gene, CDR1 is SGHDN and CDR2 is FVKESK. The CDR3 is 19 amino acids.

The chain uses TRBV19 and TRBJ1-1; D remains unclear. Germline values: CDR1 LNHDA, CDR2 SQIVND (reference sequence). The CDR3 has 11 amino acids. V was pared by 8 bases and J by 1 base, with 5 bases between. The DNA for the CDR3 is TGTGCCAGTCTTAAGAACACTGAAGCTTTCTTT. It yields the protein CASLKNTEAFF.

The genes are TRBV3-1 (or the pseudogene TRBV3-2) and TRBJ2-1; TRBD1 is a possible D gene (5 bases). Germline CDR1 is LGHDT and CDR2 is YNNKEL (reference sequence). The V end lost 5 bases, the J end lost 5 bases, and 13 bases lay between the germline ends. CDR3 length equals 14 residues. The DNA of the CDR3 is TGTGCCAGCAGCTCCCTCGACAGAAACAATGAGCAGTTCTTC. The encoded protein is CASSSLDRNNEQFF.

The CDR3 bases are TGTGCCAGCAAGTCGGGAAACCAAGAGACCCAGTACTTC. Translated, it gives CASKSGNQETQYF. This chain links TRBV6-5 with TRBJ2-5; tentatively, D is TRBD2 (5 bases). V lost 7 bases and J lost 0, with 9 bases in between. Per germline, CDR1 MNHEY and CDR2 SVGAGI. This CDR3 region has 13 residues.

The sample holds one count of this clone. The V and J genes are TRBV9 and TRBJ1-6; a weak D match, TRBD1 (5 bases). Germline CDR1 reads SGDLS; CDR2 reads YYNGEE. CDR3 length equals 16 residues. Trimming pared 3 bases from V and 4 bases from J, leaving 14 bases between. CDR3 sequence: CASSGDRFHYNSPLHF. The CDR3 bases are TGTGCCAGCAGCGGAGACAGATTTCATTATAATTCACCCCTCCACTTT.

This sequence joins TRBV4-1 and TRBJ1-2; D unclear. CDR1 is MGHRA, CDR2 YSYEKL, per germline. Trimming pared 0 bases from V and 5 bases from J, leaving 19 bases between. The CDR3 is 17 amino acids. CDR3 in DNA: TGCGCCAGCAGCCAAGATCGGTCTGCATGGACTATATATGGCTACACCTTC. Protein: CASSQDRSAWTIYGYTF.

This chain links TRBV6-4 with TRBJ2-3; TRBD2 matches at 13 bases. This CDR3 contains 15 residues. With 8 bases clipped from V and 2 bases from J, the junction kept 4 bases outside the gene matches. Per germline, CDR1 MRHNA and CDR2 SNTAGT. The CDR3, as DNA: TGTGCCAGCGCGACTAGCGGGGGGTTCACAGATACGCAGTATTTT. It codes for CASATSGGFTDTQYF.

This clone has just a few counts. The DNA of the CDR3 is TGTGCCAGCAGCATACAGGGCGCCCCGTCTGAAGCTTTCTTT. This gives the protein CASSIQGAPSEAFF. This chain links TRBV2 with TRBJ1-1; D might be TRBD1 (6 bases). The CDR3 extends over 14 amino acids. Germline CDR1 SNHLY, CDR2 FYNNEI. Trimming left V 6 bases short and J 6 bases short, with 17 bases between.

This chain joins TRBV19 and TRBJ1-6; D unclear. Trimming removed 1 base at V and 7 bases at J, with 11 bases between. This CDR3 region has 15 residues. Germline lookup yields CDR1 LNHDA and CDR2 SQIVND (reference sequence). The chain's CDR3 is CASSIVGGNNSPLHF. Written as DNA, the CDR3 is TGTGCCAGTAGTATAGTTGGAGGGAACAATTCACCCCTCCACTTT.

This clone was counted once. V is TRBV2 and J is TRBJ1-2; tentatively, D is TRBD1 (6 bases). Per germline, CDR1 SNHLY and CDR2 FYNNEI. This CDR3 is built from 14 residues. The ends were cut back, 6 bases at V and 0 bases at J, with 11 bases in the middle. CDR3 nucleotides: TGTGCCAGCAGAAGGGACATACCTAACTATGGCTACACCTTC. Translation: CASRRDIPNYGYTF.